Presented here are 9 T cell receptor beta chains from one specimen sequenced in a study of blood T cell repertoires in COVID-19. The protocol was immunoSEQ multiplex PCR, while the TCRdb copy is restricted to in-frame clones and leaves out a portion. This sample has some 320,000 clones, with approximately 85% found just once. The sample comprised peripheral blood. The source is a human donor in a cohort sampled during active COVID-19.

The chain links TRBV10-3 to TRBJ1-3; the D is unclear. The V gene lost 7 bases and the J gene lost 0 bases, with 7 bases spanning the gap. This CDR3 has 13 amino acids. Germline V gene data show CDR1 as ENHRY and CDR2 as SYGVKD. The CDR3 is CAITESSGNTIYF. CDR3 nucleotides: TGTGCCATCACGGAGAGCTCTGGAAACACCATATATTTT.

The chain is built from TRBV4-2 and TRBJ1-1; D is perhaps TRBD1 (5 bases). V lost 3 bases, J lost 1 base, and 9 bases lay in between. Germline V gene sequence: CDR1 LGHNA, CDR2 YNFKEQ. CDR3 length: 14 amino acids. In DNA form, the CDR3 reads TGTGCCAGCAGCCACAAGCAGGGGAACACTGAAGCTTTCTTT. Encoded protein: CASSHKQGNTEAFF.

This clone was observed a few times. V usage is TRBV23-1 and J usage is TRBJ2-7, with 7 positions matching TRBD2. Being an ORF, TRBV23-1 has a function that is uncertain. The V gene end was trimmed by 2 bases and the J gene end by 5 bases; junction bases not matched to a gene: 18. The CDR3 covers 18 residues. The CDR3 region is CASSQKKEREGHRDEQYF. CDR3 in DNA: TGCGCCAGCAGTCAAAAAAAGGAGAGGGAGGGGCATAGAGACGAGCAGTACTTC.

This clone was counted a few times. The sample has other DNA sequences that encode this CDR3 too. V gene TRBV30 combines with J gene TRBJ1-5; 9 nucleotides align to TRBD1. The CDR3 covers 13 residues. J lost 4 bases, V lost 3 bases, and 1 base had no gene match. CDR1 and CDR2 from the germline V gene are GTSNPN and SVGIG (reference sequence). The CDR3 protein is CAWSGTGNQPQHF. CDR3 nucleotide sequence: TGTGCCTGGAGCGGGACAGGGAATCAGCCCCAGCATTTT.

The chain links TRBV5-1 to TRBJ2-3, with a possible D match to TRBD1 (6 bases). The germline V gene has CDR1 SGHRS and CDR2 YFSETQ. The CDR3 length is 14 residues. V shed 3 bases and J shed 2 bases, with 10 bases lying between them. CDR3 residues: CASSSGTFTDTQYF. CDR3 DNA: TGCGCCAGCAGCTCCGGGACATTCACAGATACGCAGTATTTT.

The sample holds one count of this clone. This chain connects TRBV6-5 to TRBJ2-5, with 7 bases fitting TRBD1. Germline CDR1 MNHEY, CDR2 SVGAGI. This CDR3 comprises 14 residues. V shed 4 bases, J shed 5 bases, and the junction held 7 bases outside the gene matches. CDR3: CASSSPGQRETQYF. DNA of the CDR3: TGTGCCAGCAGTTCACCGGGACAGAGGGAGACCCAGTACTTC.

The V and J genes are TRBV5-6 and TRBJ2-3, with TRBD2 identical over 9 bases. Germline V CDR1 and CDR2: SGHDT, YYEEEE. This CDR3 contains 17 residues. V shed 1 base, J shed 2 bases, and the junction held 8 bases outside the gene matches. Written as DNA, the CDR3 is TGTGCCAGCAGCTTGCGTCCTAGCGGGGTATCCACAGATACGCAGTATTTT. Residues: CASSLRPSGVSTDTQYF.

The V and J genes are TRBV29-1 and TRBJ1-2; 8 bases are a match to TRBD1. Trimming removed 2 bases from V and 2 bases from J; junction bases left unmatched: 7. CDR1 and CDR2 from the germline V gene are SQVTM and ANQGSEA. The CDR3 totals 15 residues. CDR3 in amino acids: CSVERRRTGNYGYTF. CDR3 coding DNA: TGCAGCGTTGAAAGGCGCCGGACAGGGAACTATGGCTACACCTTC.

This clone was observed once. The CDR3 loop is CASTARRQGIGNEQFF. The CDR3, as DNA: TGTGCCAGCACCGCCCGAAGACAGGGCATAGGTAATGAGCAGTTCTTC. The chain recombines TRBV2 with TRBJ2-1, with 7 bases identical to TRBD1. V shed 7 bases, J shed 7 bases, and the junction held 16 bases outside the gene matches. CDR1 is SNHLY, CDR2 FYNNEI, per germline. CDR3 size: 16 residues.